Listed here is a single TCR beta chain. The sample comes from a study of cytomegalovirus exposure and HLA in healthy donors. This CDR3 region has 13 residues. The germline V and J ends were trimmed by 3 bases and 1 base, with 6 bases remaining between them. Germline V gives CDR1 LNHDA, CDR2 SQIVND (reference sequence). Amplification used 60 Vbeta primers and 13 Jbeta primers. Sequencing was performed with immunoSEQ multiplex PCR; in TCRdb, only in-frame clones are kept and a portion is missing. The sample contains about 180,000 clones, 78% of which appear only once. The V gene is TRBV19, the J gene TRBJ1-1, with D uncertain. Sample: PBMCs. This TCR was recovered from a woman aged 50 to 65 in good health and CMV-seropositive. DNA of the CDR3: TGTGCCAGTAGTATTACGGGGAACACTGAAGCTTTCTTT. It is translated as CASSITGNTEAFF. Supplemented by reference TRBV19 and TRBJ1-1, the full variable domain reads DGGITQSPKYLFRKEGQNVTLSCEQNLNHDAMYWYRQDPGQGLRLIYYSQIVNDFQKGDIAEGYSVSREKKESFPLTVTSAQKNPTAFYLCASSITGNTEAFFGQGTRLTVV.